Following are 5 T cell receptor beta chains from one sample sequenced in a study of liver allograft versus peripheral blood T cells. Study information: Recipients' peripheral blood T cell receptor repertoires were compared with those in transplanted livers.

TCRdb redid the calling of the reads with MiXCR, one entry per CDR3 protein. The data hold some 7,000 distinct CDR3 sequences, with roughly 17% observed a single time. The receptor source for this set is a human patient who had a liver transplant. Some T cells may be transferred from the graft donor.

The chain recombines TRBV7-3 with TRBJ1-2, with 9 bases that match TRBD1. The CDR3 runs to 13 residues. Germline V gene sequence: CDR1 SGHTA, CDR2 FQGTGA. J lost 8 bases, V lost 5 bases, and 6 bases had no gene match. CDR3 sequence reads: CASSPGQGRGYTF. The CDR3, as DNA: TGTGCCAGCAGCCCTGGACAGGGGAGAGGCTACACCTTC.

V gene TRBV7-2 combines with J gene TRBJ2-4; D possibly corresponds to TRBD1 (5 bases). V was trimmed by 9 bases and J by 9 bases, leaving 21 bases between them. From germline, CDR1 is SGHTA and CDR2 FQGNSA. This CDR3 is 14 amino acids long. CDR3 region: CASSLQDPSGIQYF. CDR3 nucleotides: TGTGCCAGTAGTTTACAGGATCCATCAGGCATTCAGTACTTC. Drawing the rest from reference TRBV7-2 and TRBJ2-4, the complete variable domain is GAGVSQSPSNKVTEKGKDVELRCDPISGHTALYWYRQSLGQGLEFLIYFQGNSAPDKSGLPSDRFSAERTGGSVSTLTIQRTQQEDSAVYLCASSLQDPSGIQYFGAGTRLSVL.

This clonotype ranks as medium-sized. The chain recombines TRBV6-6 with TRBJ1-2, with D unclear. The germline gives CDR1 MNHNY, CDR2 SVGAGI (reference sequence). The CDR3 is made up of 14 amino acids. V lost 6 bases, J lost 3 bases, and 14 bases lay in between. The CDR3 DNA follows: TGTGCCAGCAGCCCACATCAGTGGGACTATGGCTACACCTTC. This gives the protein CASSPHQWDYGYTF.

The table lists this clonotype with a few counts. The CDR3 nucleotides are TGCGCCAGCACCGCACAGGGTAATGAGCAGTTCTTC. Translation: CASTAQGNEQFF. This chain uses TRBV10-2 with TRBJ2-1; the D gene is possibly TRBD1 (6 bases). From germline, CDR1 is WSHSY and CDR2 SAAADI. The germline V and J ends were trimmed by 7 bases and 7 bases, with 11 bases remaining between them. This CDR3 comprises 12 residues.

V and J are TRBV2 and TRBJ2-3, with 7 nucleotides matching TRBD1. The germline V gene encodes CDR1 SNHLY and CDR2 FYNNEI. This CDR3 spans 14 amino acids. V lost 8 bases and J lost 3; bases outside the gene matches: 8. For the CDR3, the DNA is TGTGCCAGCTCGGCAGACAGGGCGACAGATACGCAGTATTTT. It codes for CASSADRATDTQYF.